This TCR beta chain was captured by sequencing in a study of cytomegalovirus exposure and HLA in healthy donors. Researchers ran the PCR with 60 Vbeta and 13 Jbeta primers. Measured with immunoSEQ multiplex PCR; TCRdb has only the in-frame clones, and not every one. The sample yields 110,000 or so clones, 65% to 85% seen once. Germline lookup yields CDR1 SGHAT and CDR2 FQNNGV. The CDR3 is 13 residues long. V was cut by 1 base and J by 10 bases, with 13 bases left in between. Sequencing was performed on PBMCs. The clonotype originates from a woman between 18 and 30 years old in good health and CMV-seronegative. This sequence joins TRBV11-2 and TRBJ1-1; no firm D call. CDR3 sequence reads: CASSLALGNGAFF. CDR3 in DNA: TGTGCCAGCAGCTTAGCTCTCGGTAACGGAGCTTTCTTT.